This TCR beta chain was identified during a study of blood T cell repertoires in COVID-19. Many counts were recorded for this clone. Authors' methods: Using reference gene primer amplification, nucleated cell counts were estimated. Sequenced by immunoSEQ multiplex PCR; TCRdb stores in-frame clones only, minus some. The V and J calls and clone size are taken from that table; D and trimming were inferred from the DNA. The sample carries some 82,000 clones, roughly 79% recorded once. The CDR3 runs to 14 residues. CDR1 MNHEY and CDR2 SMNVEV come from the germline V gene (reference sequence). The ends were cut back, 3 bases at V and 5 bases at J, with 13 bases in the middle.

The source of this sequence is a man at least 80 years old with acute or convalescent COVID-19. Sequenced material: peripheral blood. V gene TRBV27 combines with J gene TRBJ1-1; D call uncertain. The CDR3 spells CASSFLPSGTEAFF. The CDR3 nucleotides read TGTGCCAGCAGTTTTTTGCCCTCGGGGACTGAAGCTTTCTTT.